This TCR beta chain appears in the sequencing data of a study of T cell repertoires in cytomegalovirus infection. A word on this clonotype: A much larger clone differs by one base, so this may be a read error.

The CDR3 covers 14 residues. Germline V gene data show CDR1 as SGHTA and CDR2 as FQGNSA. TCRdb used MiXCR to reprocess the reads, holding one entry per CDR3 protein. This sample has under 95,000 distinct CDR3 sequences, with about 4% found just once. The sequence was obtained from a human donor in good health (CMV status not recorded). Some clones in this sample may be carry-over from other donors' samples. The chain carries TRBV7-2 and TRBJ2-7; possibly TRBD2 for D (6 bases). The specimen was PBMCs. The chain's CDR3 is CVSSFGGPSNEQYF. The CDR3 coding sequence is TGTGTCAGCAGCTTTGGAGGGCCTTCAAACGAGCAGTACTTC.